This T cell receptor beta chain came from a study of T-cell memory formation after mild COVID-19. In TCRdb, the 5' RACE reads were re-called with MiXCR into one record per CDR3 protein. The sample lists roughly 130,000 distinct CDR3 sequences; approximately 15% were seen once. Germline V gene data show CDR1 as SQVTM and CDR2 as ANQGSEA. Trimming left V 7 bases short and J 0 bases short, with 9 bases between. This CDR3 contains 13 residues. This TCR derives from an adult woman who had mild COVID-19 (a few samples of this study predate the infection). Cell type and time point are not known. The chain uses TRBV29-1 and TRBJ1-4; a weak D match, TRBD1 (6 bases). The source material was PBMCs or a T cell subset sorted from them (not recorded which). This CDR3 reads CSAEGATNEKLFF. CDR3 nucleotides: TGCAGCGCCGAGGGGGCAACTAATGAAAAACTGTTTTTT. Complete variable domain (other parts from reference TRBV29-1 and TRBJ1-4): SAVISQKPSRDICQRGTSLTIQCQVDSQVTMMFWYRQQPGQSLTLIATANQGSEATYESGFVIDKFPISRPNLTFSTLTVSNMSPEDSSIYLCSAEGATNEKLFFGSGTQLSVL.